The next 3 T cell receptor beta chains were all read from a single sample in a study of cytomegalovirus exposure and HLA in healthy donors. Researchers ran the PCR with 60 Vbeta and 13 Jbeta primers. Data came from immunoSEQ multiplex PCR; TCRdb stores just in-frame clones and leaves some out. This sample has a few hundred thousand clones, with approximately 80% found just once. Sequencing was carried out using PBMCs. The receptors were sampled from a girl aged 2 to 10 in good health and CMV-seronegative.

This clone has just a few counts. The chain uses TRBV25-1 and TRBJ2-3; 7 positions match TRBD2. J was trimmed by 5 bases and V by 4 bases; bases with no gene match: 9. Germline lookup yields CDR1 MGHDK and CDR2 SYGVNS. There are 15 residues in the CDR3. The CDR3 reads CASSGSGPNRDTQYF. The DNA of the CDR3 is TGTGCCAGCAGTGGTAGCGGGCCCAACAGAGATACGCAGTATTTT.

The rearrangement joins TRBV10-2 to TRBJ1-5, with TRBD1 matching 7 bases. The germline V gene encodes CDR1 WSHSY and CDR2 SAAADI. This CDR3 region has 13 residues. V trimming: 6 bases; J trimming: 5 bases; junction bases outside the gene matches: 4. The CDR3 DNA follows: TGCGCCAGCAGGGCCGACAGGGATCAGCCCCAGCATTTT. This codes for CASRADRDQPQHF.

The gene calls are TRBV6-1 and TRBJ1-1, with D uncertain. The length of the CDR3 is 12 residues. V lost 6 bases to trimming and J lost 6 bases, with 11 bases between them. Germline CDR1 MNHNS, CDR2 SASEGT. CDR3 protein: CASRPMGAEAFF. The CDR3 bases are TGTGCCAGCAGACCGATGGGCGCTGAAGCTTTCTTT.